This T cell receptor (beta chain) was captured in a study of CD8+ T cells in alopecia areata. The overall study: Treatment with tofacitinib (6 to 18 months) was followed by 6 months off drug.

Specified treatment: oral pan-JAK inhibitor, 5-10 mg twice daily. Sampling of alopecia areata patients yielded lesional scalp punch biopsies as well as peripheral blood. Study-wide findings and caveats: Affected scalp, especially in alopecia totalis/universalis, had a higher clonality than normal scalp did. Normal skin's resident alphabeta T cells are also sequenced in scalp samples.

Sequencing used cDNA as its template, made by extracting RNA and reverse transcribing it. Profiling relied on immunoSEQ multiplex PCR, and the TCRdb table lists in-frame clones only, not all of them. Found here are approximately 220,000 clones, more than 30% of them singletons; the top ten hold almost 0.5%. Germline assignment: CDR1 DFQATT and CDR2 SNEGSKA (reference sequence). The CDR3 sequence is 11 residues long. Trimming cost V 3 bases and J 10 bases, with 10 bases left between them. As concerns this clone: Its specificity is unknown.

The source material was CD4+ T cells sorted from blood, sampled between weeks 30 and 35, from a patient treated with tofacitinib. The chain recombines TRBV20-1 with TRBJ2-1; D call uncertain. This TCR derives from a human donor with alopecia areata. This chain's CDR3 is CSASPNQEQFF. Here the CDR3 DNA reads TGCAGTGCTAGTCCGAATCAAGAGCAGTTCTTC.